A single sample is the source of the 23 T cell receptor beta chains below, sequenced in a study of cytomegalovirus exposure and HLA in healthy donors. A multiplex PCR was run with 60 Vbeta primers and 13 Jbeta primers. The repertoire was sequenced with immunoSEQ multiplex PCR; TCRdb's copy has only in-frame clones and lacks some. The top ten hold roughly 7.1% of the sample, which has roughly 100,000 clones, approximately 71% seen once. Sequenced: PBMCs. Receptor source: a female donor in good health and CMV-seronegative.

The V call is TRBV7-3, the J call TRBJ2-5, with TRBD2 as a possible D gene (7 bases). V dropped 5 bases and J dropped 7 bases, with 11 bases sitting between them. This CDR3 has 12 residues. CDR1 is SGHTA, CDR2 FQGTGA, per germline. DNA for the CDR3: TGTGCCAGCAGCCAAGGGGGGGGGACCCAGTACTTC. Residues: CASSQGGGTQYF.

The CDR3 region has the DNA TGTGCCTGGAATTGGGGGGGTTTGACCGGGGAGCTGTTTTTT. This sequence encodes CAWNWGGLTGELFF. The V gene is TRBV30, the J gene TRBJ2-2, with 7 bases matching TRBD2. J lost 5 bases, V lost 4 bases, and 7 bases had no gene match. This CDR3 is built from 14 residues. Germline V gives CDR1 GTSNPN, CDR2 SVGIG (reference sequence).

This chain links TRBV5-1 with TRBJ2-3; TRBD2 aligns across 13 bases. Germline V lookup: CDR1 SGHRS, CDR2 YFSETQ. J lost 2 bases, V lost 1 base, and 4 bases had no gene match. The CDR3 length is 17 residues. CDR3 nucleotide sequence: TGCGCCAGCAGCTTGCCGGGACTAGCGGGGACCACAGATACGCAGTATTTT. It specifies CASSLPGLAGTTDTQYF.

A single count supports this clone. The chain uses TRBV7-2 and TRBJ2-3, with 7 bases lining up with TRBD2. The CDR3 is made up of 14 amino acids. The J segment lost 8 bases and the V segment lost 4 bases, leaving 9 bases of the junction unmatched. Germline-derived CDR1 and CDR2 are SGHTA and FQGNSA. CDR3 coding DNA: TGTGCCAGCAGCTCCGCGGGGGTGGGTGGTACGCAGTATTTT. Its translation: CASSSAGVGGTQYF. The complete variable domain, with remaining parts taken from reference TRBV7-2 and TRBJ2-3, reads GAGVSQSPSNKVTEKGKDVELRCDPISGHTALYWYRQSLGQGLEFLIYFQGNSAPDKSGLPSDRFSAERTGGSVSTLTIQRTQQEDSAVYLCASSSAGVGGTQYFGPGTRLTVL.

The chain employs TRBV19 and TRBJ1-1; maybe TRBD1 (5 bases). V lost 10 bases and J 2 bases, leaving 11 bases between the germline ends. This CDR3 is 12 amino acids long. Germline V lookup: CDR1 LNHDA, CDR2 SQIVND (reference sequence). The CDR3 reads CATREGNTEAFF. The CDR3, as DNA: TGTGCCACCAGGGAGGGTAACACTGAAGCTTTCTTT.

This CDR3 is CASSLGQGPGELFF. In nucleotides, the CDR3 is TGTGCCAGCAGCCTCGGACAGGGCCCCGGGGAGCTGTTTTTT. The rearrangement uses TRBV9 and TRBJ2-2; 8 bases agree with TRBD1. The trim removed 4 bases at V and 6 bases at J, leaving 5 bases unmatched. The CDR3 has 14 residues. Germline loops: CDR1 SGDLS, CDR2 YYNGEE.

This clone was picked up one time. V gene TRBV7-2 combines with J gene TRBJ2-3; maybe TRBD2 (5 bases). The CDR3 is made up of 14 amino acids. V dropped 1 base and J dropped 6 bases, with 11 bases sitting between them. Germline V gives CDR1 SGHTA, CDR2 FQGNSA. The CDR3 sequence: CASSLGPSRDTQYF. Written as DNA, the CDR3 is TGTGCCAGCAGCTTAGGTCCTAGCCGGGATACGCAGTATTTT.

V is TRBV15 and J is TRBJ2-1; possibly TRBD1 for D (6 bases). This CDR3 has 14 residues. From germline, CDR1 is LNHNV and CDR2 YYDKDF (reference sequence). Trimming removed 5 bases at V and 4 bases at J, with 12 bases between. The CDR3 bases are TGTGCCACCAGCCGGACACAGGGATACAATGAGCAGTTCTTC. This translates into CATSRTQGYNEQFF.

The chain joins TRBV18 to TRBJ1-2; D is possibly TRBD1 (5 bases). Germline-derived CDR1 and CDR2 are KGHSH and LQKENI. There are 14 residues in the CDR3. The V end lost 2 bases, the J end lost 1 base, and 8 bases lay between the germline ends. The CDR3 DNA reads as TGTGCCAGCTCACCAGCGACAGATAACTATGGCTACACCTTC. It codes for CASSPATDNYGYTF.

The table lists this clone with a count of one. The chain recombines TRBV4-1 with TRBJ1-3, with D possibly TRBD1 on 6 matching bases. Trimming pared 0 bases from V and 4 bases from J, leaving 19 bases between. CDR3 length: 18 residues. Germline loops: CDR1 MGHRA, CDR2 YSYEKL. The CDR3 is CASSQDHRGGANGNTIYF. Here the CDR3 DNA reads TGCGCCAGCAGCCAAGATCATCGGGGGGGGGCGAACGGAAACACCATATATTTT.

The chain has TRBV5-1 and TRBJ2-1; the match to TRBD1 covers 9 bases. This CDR3 is built from 17 residues. V lost 4 bases, J lost 4 bases, and 12 bases stayed unmatched. CDR1 is SGHRS and CDR2 is YFSETQ in the germline V gene. The CDR3 DNA sequence: TGCGCCAGCAGCCCCCGACAGGGGGGCCGGGTTTACAATGAGCAGTTCTTC. Its protein product is CASSPRQGGRVYNEQFF.

The chain carries TRBV18 and TRBJ2-7; possible D gene TRBD2, 6 bases. V was shortened by 3 bases and J by 5 bases, with 11 bases between the two germline ends. Germline assignment: CDR1 KGHSH and CDR2 LQKENI. The CDR3 length is 13 residues. CDR3 protein: CASSPSPGDEQYF. Here the CDR3 DNA reads TGTGCCAGCTCACCTTCCCCGGGAGACGAGCAGTACTTC.

This chain joins TRBV7-3 and TRBJ2-2; 8 nucleotides agree with TRBD1. J lost 5 bases, V lost 4 bases, and 6 bases had no gene match. The CDR3 has 15 amino acids. Germline CDR1 reads SGHTA; CDR2 reads FQGTGA. The CDR3 loop reads CASSSKDRGTGELFF. The CDR3 bases are TGTGCCAGCAGCTCTAAAGACAGGGGAACCGGGGAGCTGTTTTTT.

This clone was found once. The V call is TRBV29-1, the J call TRBJ2-7, with 7 nucleotides matching TRBD1. In germline, CDR1 is SQVTM, CDR2 ANQGSEA. The CDR3 is 13 amino acids. Unmatched junction bases numbered 2, after V lost 1 base and J lost 2 bases. DNA of the CDR3: TGCAGCGTTGAAGGGGACAGAACCTACGAGCAGTACTTC. Protein: CSVEGDRTYEQYF.

The genes are TRBV5-1 and TRBJ2-7, with D possibly matching TRBD1 (6 bases). Trimming shortened V by 3 bases and J by 2 bases, and 15 bases separated the two germline ends. The CDR3 runs to 15 residues. CDR1 and CDR2 (germline): SGHRS, YFSETQ. CDR3 sequence: CASSSSGTQPYEQYF. The CDR3 nucleotides are TGCGCCAGCAGCTCCTCCGGGACACAGCCCTACGAGCAGTACTTC.

This clone was recorded once. This chain connects TRBV7-9 to TRBJ2-3, with 10 nucleotides matching TRBD1. V lost 7 bases, J lost 2 bases, and 6 bases stayed unmatched. CDR3 length equals 15 residues. CDR1 and CDR2 from the germline V gene are SEHNR and FQNEAQ (reference sequence). DNA of the CDR3: TGTGCCAGCACCACCGGACAGGGGGTCACAGATACGCAGTATTTT. It yields the protein CASTTGQGVTDTQYF.

This clone has only one observation. This chain connects TRBV5-1 to TRBJ2-7, with 13 nucleotides matching TRBD2. Trimming at V came to 4 bases and at J to 7 bases, leaving 8 bases not matched to a gene. Germline V CDR1 and CDR2: SGHRS, YFSETQ. The CDR3 is 15 residues long. The CDR3: CASSPGLAGVGEQYF. The CDR3 region has the DNA TGCGCCAGCAGCCCCGGACTAGCGGGAGTGGGTGAGCAGTACTTC.

This clone was observed a handful of times. The chain has TRBV28 and TRBJ1-4, with 8 bases aligning to TRBD1. V lost 8 bases and J lost 6; bases outside the gene matches: 5. The CDR3 is made up of 13 amino acids. CDR1 and CDR2 from the germline V gene are MDHEN and SYDVKM. CDR3 amino acids: CASETGGYEKLFF. The CDR3 bases are TGTGCCAGCGAAACAGGGGGGTATGAAAAACTGTTTTTT.

The rearrangement uses TRBV7-2 and TRBJ2-2, with unresolved D. This CDR3 has 13 amino acids. With 5 bases removed from V and 5 bases from J, the gap between germline ends came to 9 bases. The germline gives CDR1 SGHTA, CDR2 FQGNSA. DNA for the CDR3: TGTGCCAGCAGCCCCCTAACGACCGGGGAGCTGTTTTTT. Encoded protein: CASSPLTTGELFF.

V and J are TRBV6-1 and TRBJ2-1; TRBD2 aligns across 11 bases. V lost 7 bases to trimming and J lost 4 bases; unmatched junction nucleotides: 6. From germline, CDR1 is MNHNS and CDR2 SASEGT. The CDR3 is made up of 15 amino acids. The CDR3 DNA reads as TGTGCCAGCACCCCGACTAGCGGGGCTTACAATGAGCAGTTCTTC. Translated: CASTPTSGAYNEQFF.

The J gene is TRBJ1-5, the V gene TRBV19, with a tentative D call TRBD1 (5 bases). Germline V gene data show CDR1 as LNHDA and CDR2 as SQIVND (reference sequence). V lost 6 bases and J 5 bases, leaving 14 bases between the germline ends. This CDR3 spans 14 amino acids. Here the CDR3 DNA reads TGTGCCAGTAGCATCGGGGGGACTCATCAGCCCCAGCATTTT. Its translation is CASSIGGTHQPQHF.

V is TRBV6-5 and J is TRBJ1-2, with a tentative D call TRBD1 (6 bases). CDR1 MNHEY and CDR2 SVGAGI come from the germline V gene. V lost 4 bases, J lost 4 bases, and 10 bases lay in between. This CDR3 has 13 amino acids. DNA for the CDR3: TGTGCCAGCAGTTCACTGGACAGCTATGGCTACACCTTC. It yields the protein CASSSLDSYGYTF.

The rearrangement links TRBV7-3 to TRBJ1-1; a weak D match, TRBD1 (5 bases). This CDR3 has 15 amino acids. The V gene's germline CDR1 is SGHTA and CDR2 FQGTGA. Trimming stripped 0 bases from V and 4 bases from J, with 12 bases between. CDR3 region: CASSLTPTTGTEAFF. CDR3 nucleotides: TGTGCCAGCAGCTTAACGCCAACAACAGGCACTGAAGCTTTCTTT.